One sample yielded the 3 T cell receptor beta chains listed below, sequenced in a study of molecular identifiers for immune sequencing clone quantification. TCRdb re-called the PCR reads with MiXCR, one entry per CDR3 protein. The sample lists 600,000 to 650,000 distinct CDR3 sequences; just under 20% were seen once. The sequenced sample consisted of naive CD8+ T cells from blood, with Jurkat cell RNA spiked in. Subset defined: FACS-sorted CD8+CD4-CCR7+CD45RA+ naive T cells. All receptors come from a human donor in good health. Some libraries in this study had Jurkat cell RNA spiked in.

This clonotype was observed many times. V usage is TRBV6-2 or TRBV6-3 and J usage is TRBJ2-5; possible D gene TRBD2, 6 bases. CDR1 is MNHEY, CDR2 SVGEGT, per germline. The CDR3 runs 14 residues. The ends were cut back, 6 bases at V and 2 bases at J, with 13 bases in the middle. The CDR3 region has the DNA TGTGCCAGCAGCGCCCCCGGGACTCAAGAGACCCAGTACTTC. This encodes CASSAPGTQETQYF.

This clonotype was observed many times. DNA for the CDR3: TGTGCCAGCAGCCAAGGGTCTTACAGCTCCTACGAGCAGTACTTC. Its protein is CASSQGSYSSYEQYF. This chain joins TRBV14 and TRBJ2-7; D unresolved. Between the trimmed V and J ends, which lost 1 base and 0 bases, there was a span of 10 bases. This CDR3 has 15 residues. Germline CDR1 and CDR2: SGHDN and FVKESK.

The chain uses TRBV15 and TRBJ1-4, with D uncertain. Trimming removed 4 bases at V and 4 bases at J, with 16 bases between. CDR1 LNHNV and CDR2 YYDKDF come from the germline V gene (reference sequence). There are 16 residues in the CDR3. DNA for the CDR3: TGTGCCACCAGCATCGGCAGGCAGGTCCTTAATGAAAAACTGTTTTTT. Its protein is CATSIGRQVLNEKLFF.